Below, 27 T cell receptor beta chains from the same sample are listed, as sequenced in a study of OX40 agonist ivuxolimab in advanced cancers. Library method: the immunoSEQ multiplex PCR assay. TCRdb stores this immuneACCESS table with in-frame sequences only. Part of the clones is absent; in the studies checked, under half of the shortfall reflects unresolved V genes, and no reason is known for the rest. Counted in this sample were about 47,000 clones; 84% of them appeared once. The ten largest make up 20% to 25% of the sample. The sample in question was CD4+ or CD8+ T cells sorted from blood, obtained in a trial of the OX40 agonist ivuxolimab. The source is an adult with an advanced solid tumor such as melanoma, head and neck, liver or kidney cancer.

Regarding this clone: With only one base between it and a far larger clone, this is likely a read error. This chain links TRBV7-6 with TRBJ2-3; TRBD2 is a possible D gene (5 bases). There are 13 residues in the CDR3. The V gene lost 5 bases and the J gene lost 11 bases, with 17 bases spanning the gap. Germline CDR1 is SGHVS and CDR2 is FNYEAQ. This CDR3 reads CASSLQDSWVQYF. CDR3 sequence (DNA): TGTGCCAGCAGCCTCCAGGACTCATGGGTGCAGTATTTT.

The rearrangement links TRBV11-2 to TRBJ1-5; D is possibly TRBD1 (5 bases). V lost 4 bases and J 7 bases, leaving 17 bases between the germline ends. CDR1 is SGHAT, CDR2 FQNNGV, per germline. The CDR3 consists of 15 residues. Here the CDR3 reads CASSSTWGEGQPQHF. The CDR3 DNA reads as TGTGCCAGCAGCTCTACTTGGGGGGAGGGCCAGCCCCAGCATTTT.

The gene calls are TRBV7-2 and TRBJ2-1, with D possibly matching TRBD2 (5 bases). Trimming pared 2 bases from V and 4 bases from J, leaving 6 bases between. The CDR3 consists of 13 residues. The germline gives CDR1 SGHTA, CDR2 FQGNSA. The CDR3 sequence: CASSLTGYNEQFF. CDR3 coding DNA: TGTGCCAGCAGCTTAACGGGGTACAATGAGCAGTTCTTC.

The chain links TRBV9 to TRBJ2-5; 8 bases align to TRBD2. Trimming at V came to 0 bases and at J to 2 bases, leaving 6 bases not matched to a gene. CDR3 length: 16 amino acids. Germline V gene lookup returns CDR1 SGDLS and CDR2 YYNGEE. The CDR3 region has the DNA TGTGCCAGCAGCGTAGAAGCGACTAGCGCTCAAGAGACCCAGTACTTC. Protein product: CASSVEATSAQETQYF.

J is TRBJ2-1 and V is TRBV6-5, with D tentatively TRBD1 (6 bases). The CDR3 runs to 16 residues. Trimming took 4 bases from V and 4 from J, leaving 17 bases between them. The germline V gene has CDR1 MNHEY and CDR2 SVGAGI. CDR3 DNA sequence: TGTGCCAGCAGTTTACAGGGCTACGGGCCTTACAATGAGCAGTTCTTC. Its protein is CASSLQGYGPYNEQFF.

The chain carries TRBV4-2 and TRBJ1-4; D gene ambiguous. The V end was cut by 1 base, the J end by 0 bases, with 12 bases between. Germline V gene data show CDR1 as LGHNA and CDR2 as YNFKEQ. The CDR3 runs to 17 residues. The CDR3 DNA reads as TGTGCCAGCAGCCAAGCCGCAACTTCCGCAACTAATGAAAAACTGTTTTTT. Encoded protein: CASSQAATSATNEKLFF.

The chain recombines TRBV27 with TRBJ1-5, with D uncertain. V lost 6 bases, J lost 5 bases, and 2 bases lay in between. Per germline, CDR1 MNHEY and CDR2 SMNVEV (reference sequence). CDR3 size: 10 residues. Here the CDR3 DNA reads TGTGCCAGCAGCCATCAGCCCCAGCATTTT. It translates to CASSHQPQHF.

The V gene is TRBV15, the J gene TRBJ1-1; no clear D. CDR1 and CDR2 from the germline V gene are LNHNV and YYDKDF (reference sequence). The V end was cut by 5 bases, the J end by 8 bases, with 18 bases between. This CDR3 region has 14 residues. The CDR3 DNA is TGTGCCACCAGCCTTATACCATACGGGGAAGAAGCTTTCTTT. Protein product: CATSLIPYGEEAFF. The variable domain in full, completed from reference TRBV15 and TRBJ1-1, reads DAMVIQNPRYQVTQFGKPVTLSCSQTLNHNVMYWYQQKSSQAPKLLFHYYDKDFNNEADTPDNFQSRRPNTSFCFLDIRSPGLGDTAMYLCATSLIPYGEEAFFGQGTRLTVV.

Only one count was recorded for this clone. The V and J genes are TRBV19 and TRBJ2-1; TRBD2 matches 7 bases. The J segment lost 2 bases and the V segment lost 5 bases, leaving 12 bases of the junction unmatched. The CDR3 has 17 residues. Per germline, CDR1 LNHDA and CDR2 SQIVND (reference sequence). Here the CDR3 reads CASSLTSGDITYNEQFF. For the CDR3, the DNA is TGTGCCAGTAGTCTAACAAGCGGGGATATAACCTACAATGAGCAGTTCTTC.

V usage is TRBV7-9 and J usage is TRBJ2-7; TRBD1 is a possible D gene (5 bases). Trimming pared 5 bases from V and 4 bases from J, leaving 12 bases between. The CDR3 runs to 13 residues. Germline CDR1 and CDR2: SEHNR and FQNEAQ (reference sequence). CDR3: CASSPPTEYEQYF. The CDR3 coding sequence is TGTGCCAGCAGCCCCCCGACAGAGTACGAGCAGTACTTC.

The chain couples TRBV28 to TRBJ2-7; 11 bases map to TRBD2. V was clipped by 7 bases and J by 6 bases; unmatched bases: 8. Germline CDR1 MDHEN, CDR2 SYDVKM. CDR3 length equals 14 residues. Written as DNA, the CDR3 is TGTGCCAGCACCACAACTAGCGGGAGTCCCGAGCAGTACTTC. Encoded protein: CASTTTSGSPEQYF.

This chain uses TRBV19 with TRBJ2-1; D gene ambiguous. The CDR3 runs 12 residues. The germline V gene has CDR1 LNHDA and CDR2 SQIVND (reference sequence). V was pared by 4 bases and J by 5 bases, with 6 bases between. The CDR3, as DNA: TGTGCCAGTAGTACCCTCGACAATGAGCAGTTCTTC. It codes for CASSTLDNEQFF.

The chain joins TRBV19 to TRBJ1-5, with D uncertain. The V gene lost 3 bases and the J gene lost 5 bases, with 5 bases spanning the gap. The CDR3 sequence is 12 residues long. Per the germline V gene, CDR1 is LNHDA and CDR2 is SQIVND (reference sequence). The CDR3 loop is CASSIGDQPQHF. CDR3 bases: TGTGCCAGTAGTATTGGCGATCAGCCCCAGCATTTT.

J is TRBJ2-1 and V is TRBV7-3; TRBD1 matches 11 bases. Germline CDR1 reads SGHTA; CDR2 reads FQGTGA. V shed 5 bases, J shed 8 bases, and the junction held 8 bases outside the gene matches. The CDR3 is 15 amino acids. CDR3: CASSPPGQGVDEQFF. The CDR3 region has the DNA TGTGCCAGCAGCCCCCCGGGACAGGGGGTTGATGAGCAGTTCTTC.

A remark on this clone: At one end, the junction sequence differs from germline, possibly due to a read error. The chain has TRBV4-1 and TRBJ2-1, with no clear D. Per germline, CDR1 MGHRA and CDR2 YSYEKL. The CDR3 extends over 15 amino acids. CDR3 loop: CASSQDPRGYIEQFF. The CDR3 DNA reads TGCGCCAGCAGCCAAGACCCCCGAGGCTACATTGAGCAGTTCTTC.

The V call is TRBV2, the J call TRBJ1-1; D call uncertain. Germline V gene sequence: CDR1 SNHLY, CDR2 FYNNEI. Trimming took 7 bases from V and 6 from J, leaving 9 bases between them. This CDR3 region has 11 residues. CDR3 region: CASIRLAEAFF. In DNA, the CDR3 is TGTGCCAGCATTAGATTGGCTGAAGCTTTCTTT.

Here the CDR3 reads CAWASGGWGTEAFF. The CDR3 nucleotides read TGTGCCTGGGCGTCAGGGGGCTGGGGCACTGAAGCTTTCTTT. V gene TRBV30 combines with J gene TRBJ1-1; 8 nucleotides match TRBD1. Losses at the gene ends were 5 bases for V and 4 bases for J; bases not matched to a gene: 9. This CDR3 has 14 residues. Germline V gene data show CDR1 as GTSNPN and CDR2 as SVGIG (reference sequence).

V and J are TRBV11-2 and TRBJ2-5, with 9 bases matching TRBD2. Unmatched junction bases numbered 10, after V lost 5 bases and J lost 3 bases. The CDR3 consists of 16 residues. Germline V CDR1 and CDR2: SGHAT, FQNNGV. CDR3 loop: CASSQGHAGGKETQYF. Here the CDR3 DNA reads TGTGCCAGCAGCCAAGGACATGCGGGAGGGAAAGAGACCCAGTACTTC.

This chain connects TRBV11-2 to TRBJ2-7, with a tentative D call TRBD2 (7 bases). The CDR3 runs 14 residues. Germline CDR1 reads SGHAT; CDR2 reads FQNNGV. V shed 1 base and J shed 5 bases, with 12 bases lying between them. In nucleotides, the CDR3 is TGTGCCAGCAGCTTAGTAGGGGGGGCTCACGAGCAGTACTTC. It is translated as CASSLVGGAHEQYF.

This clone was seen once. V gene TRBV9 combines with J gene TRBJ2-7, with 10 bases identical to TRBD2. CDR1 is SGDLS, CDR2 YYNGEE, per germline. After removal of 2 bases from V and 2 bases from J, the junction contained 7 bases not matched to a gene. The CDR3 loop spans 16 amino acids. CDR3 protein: CASSVETSGHTYEQYF. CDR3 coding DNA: TGTGCCAGCAGCGTTGAGACTAGCGGGCACACCTACGAGCAGTACTTC.

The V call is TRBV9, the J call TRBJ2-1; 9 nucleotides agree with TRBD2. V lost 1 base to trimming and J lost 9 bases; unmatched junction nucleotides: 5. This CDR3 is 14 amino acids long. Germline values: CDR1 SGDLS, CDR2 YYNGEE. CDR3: CASSVSGGTAEQFF. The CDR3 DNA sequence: TGTGCCAGCAGCGTAAGCGGGGGGACCGCTGAGCAGTTCTTC.

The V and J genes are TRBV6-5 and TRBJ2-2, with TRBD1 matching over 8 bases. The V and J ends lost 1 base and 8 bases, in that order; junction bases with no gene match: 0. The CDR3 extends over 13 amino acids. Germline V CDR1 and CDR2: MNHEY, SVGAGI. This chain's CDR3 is CASSYYRGGELFF. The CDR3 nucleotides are TGTGCCAGCAGTTACTACAGGGGGGGGGAGCTGTTTTTT.

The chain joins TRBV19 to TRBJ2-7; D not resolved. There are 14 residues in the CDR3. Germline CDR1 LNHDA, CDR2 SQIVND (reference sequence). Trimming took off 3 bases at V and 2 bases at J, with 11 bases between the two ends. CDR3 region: CASSMGSDAYEQYF. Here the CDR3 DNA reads TGTGCCAGTAGTATGGGGTCTGACGCCTACGAGCAGTACTTC.

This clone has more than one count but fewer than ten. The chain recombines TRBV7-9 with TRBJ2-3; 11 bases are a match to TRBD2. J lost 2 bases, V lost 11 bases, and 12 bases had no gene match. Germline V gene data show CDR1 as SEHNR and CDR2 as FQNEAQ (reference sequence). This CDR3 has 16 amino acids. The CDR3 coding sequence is TGTGCCGGGGCGCTAGCGGGGGGTCTAATCACAGATACGCAGTATTTT. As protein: CAGALAGGLITDTQYF.

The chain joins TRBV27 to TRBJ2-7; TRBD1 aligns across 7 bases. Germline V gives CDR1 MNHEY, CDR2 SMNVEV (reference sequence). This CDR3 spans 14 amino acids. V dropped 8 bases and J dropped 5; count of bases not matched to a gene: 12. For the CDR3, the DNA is TGTGCCAGCGCATCCGGGACAGCCTTCCACGAGCAGTACTTC. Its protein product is CASASGTAFHEQYF.

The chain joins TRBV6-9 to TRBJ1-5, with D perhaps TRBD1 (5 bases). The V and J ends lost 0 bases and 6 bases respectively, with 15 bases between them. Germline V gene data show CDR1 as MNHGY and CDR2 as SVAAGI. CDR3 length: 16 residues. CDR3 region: CASSYSKGLGIQPQHF. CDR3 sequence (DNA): TGTGCCAGCAGTTATTCAAAGGGACTGGGTATTCAGCCCCAGCATTTT.

The CDR3: CASSFGTSGYEQYF. The DNA for the CDR3 is TGTGCCAGCAGCTTCGGGACTAGCGGCTACGAGCAGTACTTC. The rearrangement joins TRBV11-2 to TRBJ2-7, with 11 bases matching TRBD2. There are 14 residues in the CDR3. CDR1 is SGHAT and CDR2 is FQNNGV in the germline V gene. The junction had 1 base not matched to a gene; V was cut back by 3 bases and J by 3 bases.